The rows below give T cell receptor beta chains drawn from one sample of a study of cytomegalovirus exposure and HLA in healthy donors. Profiling relied on immunoSEQ multiplex PCR, and the TCRdb table lists in-frame clones only, not all of them. The sample lists about 120,000 clones; around 86% were seen once. The sequenced sample consisted of PBMCs. These receptors all come from a woman aged 25 to 39 in good health and CMV-seronegative. Each CDR3 is given with its conserved first and last residue. D genes are given only for firm matches. A row's size may be missing; if present it is once, few, many or a size class.

len,d_gene,v_gene,j_gene,abundance,CDR3aa,CDR3nt
17,TRBD2,TRBV9,TRBJ2-2,-,CASSAEAGSLNTGELFF,TGTGCCAGCAGCGCTGAAGCGGGGAGTCTGAACACCGGGGAGCTGTTTTTT
15,-,TRBV9,TRBJ2-5,-,CASSFQPEGGETQYF,TGTGCCAGCAGCTTCCAACCGGAGGGCGGGGAGACCCAGTACTTC
15,-,TRBV18,TRBJ1-2,-,CASSPMDTEGYGYTF,TGTGCCAGCTCACCCATGGACACGGAAGGCTATGGCTACACCTTC
14,-,TRBV5-1,TRBJ2-7,-,CASSLETRLHEQYF,TGCGCCAGCAGCTTGGAGACTAGGCTCCACGAGCAGTACTTC
14,-,TRBV6-1,TRBJ1-2,-,CASSYNGDYYGYTF,TGTGCCAGCAGTTATAATGGGGACTACTATGGCTACACCTTC
19,TRBD1,TRBV15,TRBJ2-1,-,CATSSDRGTGPSRVNEQFF,TGTGCCACCAGCAGCGACAGGGGAACGGGACCGTCGCGGGTGAATGAGCAGTTCTTC
17,-,TRBV11-3,TRBJ1-5,-,CASSLEVGGAVNQPQHF,TGTGCCAGCAGCTTAGAGGTGGGGGGGGCGGTGAATCAGCCCCAGCATTTT
19,TRBD1,TRBV7-9,TRBJ2-5,-,CASSLGGSRDRVRQETQYF,TGTGCCAGCAGCTTAGGTGGGTCCCGGGACAGGGTTCGACAAGAGACCCAGTACTTC
15,TRBD1,TRBV28,TRBJ2-3,once,CASSLGQGTSDTQYF,TGTGCCAGCAGTCTGGGACAGGGTACGTCGGATACGCAGTATTTT
15,-,TRBV4-1,TRBJ2-5,once,CASSDQGNPEETQYF,TGCGCCAGCAGTGACCAGGGAAACCCAGAAGAGACCCAGTACTTC
18,TRBD1,TRBV28,TRBJ2-6,-,CASRPVGQGAGGANVLTF,TGTGCCAGCCGACCTGTGGGACAGGGGGCGGGGGGGGCCAACGTCCTGACTTTC
18,TRBD2,TRBV10-3,TRBJ2-2,once,CAIRPGLAGGPGTGELFF,TGTGCCATCAGGCCGGGACTAGCGGGAGGGCCGGGCACCGGGGAGCTGTTTTTT
18,TRBD1,TRBV11-3,TRBJ1-5,-,CASSSSGQGDLRNQPQHF,TGTGCCAGCAGCTCCTCGGGACAGGGGGATTTGAGGAATCAGCCCCAGCATTTT
18,TRBD2,TRBV7-9,TRBJ2-7,once,CASSFLSRTSGRDYEQYF,TGTGCCAGCAGTTTTCTGTCCCGGACTAGCGGGAGAGACTACGAGCAGTACTTC
19,-,TRBV21-1,TRBJ2-6,-,CASSKNGQGLGSGANVLTF,TGTGCCAGCAGCAAAAATGGGCAGGGGCTGGGCTCTGGGGCCAACGTCCTGACTTTC
15,-,TRBV11-2,TRBJ2-1,few,CASSSQGQRLREQFF,TGTGCCAGCAGCTCGCAGGGTCAGAGGCTAAGGGAGCAGTTCTTC
15,-,TRBV6-6,TRBJ2-3,-,CASRRHSSSTDTQYF,TGTGCCAGCAGGCGTCATAGTTCTAGCACAGATACGCAGTATTTT
17,TRBD2,TRBV5-1,TRBJ2-7,-,CASSGGTSGWSSYEQYF,TGCGCCAGCAGCGGGGGGACTAGCGGGTGGTCCTCCTACGAGCAGTACTTC
15,-,TRBV27,TRBJ2-4,-,CASRTGAGAKNIQYF,TGTGCCAGCAGAACAGGGGCGGGGGCCAAAAACATTCAGTACTTC
14,-,TRBV27,TRBJ2-5,-,CASGKAGSQETQYF,TGTGCCAGCGGTAAGGCAGGGTCCCAAGAGACCCAGTACTTC
13,TRBD1,TRBV7-9,TRBJ2-5,-,CSSSWTGAETQYF,TGTTCCAGCAGCTGGACAGGGGCAGAGACCCAGTACTTC
14,-,TRBV2,TRBJ2-2,-,CASSETGYTGELFF,TGTGCCAGCAGTGAAACAGGGTACACCGGGGAGCTGTTTTTT
15,-,TRBV28,TRBJ2-7,few,CASSTNRDTSYEQYF,TGTGCCAGCAGTACGAACCGGGACACTTCTTATGAGCAGTACTTC
18,TRBD2,TRBV4-1,TRBJ2-3,few,CASSQDLGAGEGTDTQYF,TGCGCCAGCAGCCAAGATCTGGGAGCGGGAGAAGGCACAGATACGCAGTATTTT
15,-,TRBV7-9,TRBJ2-3,few,CASSFAPSIVDTQYF,TGTGCCAGCAGCTTCGCACCCTCTATAGTAGATACGCAGTATTTT
14,TRBD1,TRBV28,TRBJ1-5,-,CASSLLGGLQPQHF,TGTGCCAGCAGTTTATTAGGGGGCCTTCAGCCCCAGCATTTT
15,-,TRBV2,TRBJ1-2,-,CASQGVQSDNYGYTF,TGTGCCAGCCAGGGTGTACAGTCCGATAACTATGGCTACACCTTC
16,TRBD1,TRBV4-2,TRBJ2-7,-,CASSQDLGQGADEQYF,TGTGCCAGCAGCCAAGATCTGGGACAGGGGGCCGACGAGCAGTACTTC
13,TRBD1,TRBV6-6,TRBJ2-5,-,CASSYEDRETQYF,TGTGCCAGCAGTTACGAGGACAGGGAGACCCAGTACTTC
17,TRBD2,TRBV5-6,TRBJ2-2,few,CASSLETLAGGPGELFF,TGTGCCAGCAGCTTGGAAACACTAGCGGGAGGACCCGGGGAGCTGTTTTTT
13,-,TRBV7-2,TRBJ2-7,-,CASSWGQSYEQYF,TGTGCCAGCAGCTGGGGACAATCCTACGAGCAGTACTTC
16,-,TRBV30,TRBJ2-3,-,CAWSPRSTRSTDTQYF,TGTGCCTGGAGTCCCCGGAGTACTAGAAGCACAGATACGCAGTATTTT
15,-,TRBV19,TRBJ2-1,-,CASRIRTPSYNEQFF,TGTGCCAGTAGGATACGGACACCTTCCTACAATGAGCAGTTCTTC